This T cell receptor beta chain was obtained from a study of naive and memory T cell subsets. Study-wide results and caveats: Potentially, T cell activation and differentiation skew this RNA-based measurement. Higher TCR numbers at tuberculin sites reflect T cell infiltration, per interpretation.

Stated treatment: skin biopsy from PPD injection site in Mantoux-positive individual. An oligonucleotide containing a UMI was ligated to the 3' end of TCR cDNA. Biopsied sites were PPD injections in people with a positive Mantoux test. Losses at the gene ends were 5 bases for V and 2 bases for J; bases not matched to a gene: 16. CDR1 DFQATT and CDR2 SNEGSKA come from the germline V gene (reference sequence). The CDR3 is 18 amino acids. Amplification of ligated cDNA took four PCR rounds with SP2 and nested alpha and beta constant primers. MiXCR was run by TCRdb on the UMI-ligation and nested PCR reads, yielding one entry per CDR3 protein. The data hold tens of thousands of distinct CDR3 sequences, with about 6.9% observed a single time. There are many counts of this clonotype. No antigen is known for it.

The clonotype comes from an adult in good health. The V and J genes are TRBV20-1 and TRBJ2-5; 11 bases are shared with TRBD2. Source: skin, taken from a tuberculin skin test site. DNA of the CDR3: TGCAGTGCTGACCCCGATTTTGGAGTAGCGGGGGGGCAAGAGACCCAGTACTTC. Protein sequence: CSADPDFGVAGGQETQYF.